Presented here are 15 T cell receptor beta chains from one specimen sequenced in a study of regulatory T cells in long-lasting Graves disease (dated by TCRdb to the early 2020s). Library preparation employed multiplex PCR. TCRdb names Illumina HiSeq 4000 as the instrument used. To build TCR beta libraries, CDR3 regions were amplified by Arm-PCR using iRepertoire HTBI primers. Using fastp at Q25 and MiXCR, TCRdb reprocessed the public reads and kept productive beta chains. Rows with a matching CDR3 protein are joined into one entry that keeps the most common DNA and genes. The sample profile shows 560,000 or so distinct CDR3 sequences; about 15% of them were found once. The leading ten clones occupy around 11% of the sample. Read against the paper, the sample's time point label means: newly diagnosed GD, antithyroid drugs for less than 3 months. For both TCR sequencing and RNA sequencing, RNA was extracted from PBMCs using TRIzol.

The data were also submitted as part of a second study, on T cells in Graves' hyperthyroidism and ophthalmopathy.

Source: peripheral blood mononuclear cells (PBMCs), taken at new diagnosis, from a patient treated with antithyroid drugs. Receptor source: a man aged 18 to 29 with Graves disease. Donor details come from another sample of the same person, matched by shared clones.

The table lists this clonotype with many counts. Germline is not matched at one junction end, which may reflect a read error. This chain connects TRBV12-3 or TRBV12-4 to TRBJ1-5; D remains unclear. This CDR3 has 15 residues. The CDR3, as DNA: TGTGCCAGCAGCTTAGGCCAGAATAGCAATCAGCCCCAGCATTTT. It is translated as CASSLGQNSNQPQHF.

This clonotype was seen once. This chain uses TRBV5-4 with TRBJ2-3; possible D gene TRBD1, 7 bases. Trimming stripped 0 bases from V and 0 bases from J, with 17 bases between. The CDR3 loop spans 18 amino acids. Germline-derived CDR1 and CDR2 are SGHNT and YYREEE (reference sequence). The CDR3 nucleotides read TGTGCCAGCAGCTTGGCCCTTATACAGGGGACTAGCACAGATACGCAGTATTTT. This encodes CASSLALIQGTSTDTQYF. Looking up the rest from reference TRBV5-4 and TRBJ2-3 gives the full variable domain: ETGVTQSPTHLIKTRGQQVTLRCSSQSGHNTVSWYQQALGQGPQFIFQYYREEENGRGNFPPRFSGLQFPNYSSELNVNALELDDSALYLCASSLALIQGTSTDTQYFGPGTRLTVL.

This clonotype was seen more than once but under ten times. The V gene is TRBV9, the J gene TRBJ1-3; a possible D gene is TRBD1 (5 bases). Per germline, CDR1 SGDLS and CDR2 YYNGEE. The CDR3 is made up of 17 amino acids. With 0 bases removed from V and 1 base from J, the gap between germline ends came to 14 bases. In DNA form, the CDR3 reads TGTGCCAGCAGCGTAGGACGGACACGGATATCTGGAAACACCATATATTTT. As protein: CASSVGRTRISGNTIYF.

This clonotype has ten or more counts. Mismatch with germline at one junction end may stem from a read error. The CDR3 coding sequence is TGTGCCAGCAGCCTCGGCGGGGCAGGAGAAAAACTGTTTTTT. Translating gives CASSLGGAGEKLFF. This chain uses TRBV5-1 with TRBJ1-4, with D perhaps matching TRBD1 (5 bases). The germline CDR1 and CDR2 sequences are SGHRS and YFSETQ. This CDR3 has 14 amino acids.

This chain links TRBV5-6 with TRBJ2-3; a weak D match, TRBD2 (7 bases). V lost 4 bases and J 11 bases, leaving 20 bases between the germline ends. The CDR3 extends over 14 amino acids. The V gene's germline CDR1 is SGHDT and CDR2 YYEEEE. DNA for the CDR3: TGTGCCAGCAGCCCGAGGGGGACTACACATATGCAGTATTTT. It codes for CASSPRGTTHMQYF.

The chain employs TRBV29-1 and TRBJ2-5; TRBD2 matches at 9 bases. Trimming took 7 bases from V and 6 from J; bases not matched to a gene: 12. Germline V gene data show CDR1 as SQVTM and CDR2 as ANQGSEA. The CDR3 runs 14 residues. This CDR3 reads CSARSREGGKTQYF. The CDR3 region has the DNA TGCAGCGCCCGTTCGCGGGAGGGCGGAAAGACCCAGTACTTC. Looking up the rest from reference TRBV29-1 and TRBJ2-5 gives the full variable domain: SAVISQKPSRDICQRGTSLTIQCQVDSQVTMMFWYRQQPGQSLTLIATANQGSEATYESGFVIDKFPISRPNLTFSTLTVSNMSPEDSSIYLCSARSREGGKTQYFGPGTRLLVL.

The gene calls are TRBV6-1 and TRBJ2-6, with 11 bases lining up with TRBD1. From germline, CDR1 is MNHNS and CDR2 SASEGT. J was trimmed by 0 bases and V by 6 bases; bases with no gene match: 7. The CDR3 runs to 18 residues. This CDR3 reads CASRIRDRGCSGANVLTF. Written as DNA, the CDR3 is TGTGCCAGCAGGATACGGGACAGGGGGTGCTCTGGGGCCAACGTCCTGACTTTC.

This clonotype was counted only a few times. V gene TRBV28 combines with J gene TRBJ2-1, with D perhaps matching TRBD2 (5 bases). Trimming shortened V by 5 bases and J by 9 bases, and 23 bases separated the two germline ends. The CDR3 contains 16 residues. Germline CDR1 MDHEN, CDR2 SYDVKM. Written as DNA, the CDR3 is TGTGCCAGCAGTGTCTCGGGCGGTACTAGTCTTTTTGAGCAGTTCTTC. Protein: CASSVSGGTSLFEQFF.

The genes are TRBV20-1 and TRBJ1-2, with a weak D call TRBD1 (5 bases). Germline-derived CDR1 and CDR2 are DFQATT and SNEGSKA (reference sequence). The CDR3 is 10 residues long. The DNA for the CDR3 is TGCAGCGCAGGGTCTAGTGGCTACACCTTC. Its translation: CSAGSSGYTF.

The V gene is TRBV7-9, the J gene TRBJ2-6; D not certain. Trimming left V 5 bases short and J 4 bases short, with 9 bases between. The CDR3 covers 14 residues. Per germline, CDR1 SEHNR and CDR2 FQNEAQ (reference sequence). CDR3 in amino acids: CASSQIRGANVLTF. CDR3 DNA: TGTGCCAGCAGCCAAATAAGAGGGGCCAACGTCCTGACTTTC.

This clonotype was detected a few times. The V call is TRBV12-3 or TRBV12-4, the J call TRBJ1-1; 7 bases match TRBD1. V was clipped by 2 bases and J by 5 bases; unmatched bases: 8. The CDR3 spans 15 residues. The chain's CDR3 is CASSLSLGGKTEAFF. CDR3 coding DNA: TGTGCCAGCAGTTTATCTCTAGGGGGCAAGACTGAAGCTTTCTTT.

This clonotype was counted at least ten times. The rearrangement joins TRBV6-1 to TRBJ2-2, with TRBD1 as a possible D gene (6 bases). V lost 6 bases and J 6 bases, leaving 17 bases between the germline ends. This CDR3 region has 15 residues. The germline V gene encodes CDR1 MNHNS and CDR2 SASEGT. The CDR3 DNA reads as TGTGCCAGCAGGGCCGGCAACAGGGATGCCGGGGAGCTGTTTTTT. Its translation is CASRAGNRDAGELFF.

In its sample, this clonotype was seen many times. The chain recombines TRBV18 with TRBJ2-5; D remains unclear. CDR3 length: 14 residues. The germline V and J ends were trimmed by 1 base and 5 bases, with 11 bases remaining between them. Germline loops: CDR1 KGHSH, CDR2 LQKENI. The CDR3 DNA follows: TGTGCCAGCTCACCACTCCGCCCCGGGGAGACCCAGTACTTC. This translates into CASSPLRPGETQYF.

The V gene is TRBV9, the J gene TRBJ1-2, with D hard to call. The length of the CDR3 is 12 residues. V lost 0 bases, J lost 7 bases, and 7 bases lay in between. The germline gives CDR1 SGDLS, CDR2 YYNGEE. The CDR3 DNA reads as TGTGCCAGCAGCGTAGTAGGGTCTGGCTACACCTTC. Residues: CASSVVGSGYTF.

This clonotype occurred many times. An end of the junction does not agree with germline; a read error may underlie this. V is TRBV5-1 and J is TRBJ2-7, with 7 bases identical to TRBD1. The CDR3 is 15 amino acids. CDR1 is SGHRS and CDR2 is YFSETQ in the germline V gene. CDR3 loop: CASSSGTALSYEQYF. Written as DNA, the CDR3 is TGTGCCAGCAGCTCGGGGACAGCACTCTCCTACGAGCAGTACTTC.